This is a list of T cell receptor beta chains from one sample in a study of immune evolution from preneoplasia to lung adenocarcinoma. Profiling relied on immunoSEQ multiplex PCR, and the TCRdb table lists in-frame clones only, not all of them. This table holds 25,000 to 30,000 clones, roughly 70% found once. Source material: FFPE invasive lung adenocarcinoma tissue. The receptors stem from a person between 60 and 69 years old with invasive lung adenocarcinoma. Some clones in this sample may be carry-over from other donors' samples. The CDR3 runs from the conserved cysteine through the conserved F or W. The D gene is left open where the match is weak. For some rows the clone size is stated as once, few or many, or as a class when expanded; others skip it.

v_call	d_call	clone_size	j_call	cdr3_nt	cdr3_aa
TRBV6-1	TRBD2	few	TRBJ2-3	TGTGCCAGCAGTGCCACTAGGCGGGAGTTCACAGATACGCAGTATTTT	CASSATRREFTDTQYF
TRBV6-1	TRBD1	NA	TRBJ2-7	TGTGCCAGCACCAGGACAGGGATCTCCTACGAGCAGTACTTC	CASTRTGISYEQYF
TRBV28	TRBD2	NA	TRBJ2-7	TGTGCCAGCAGGGTAGCGGGAGGGGACACCTACGAGCAGTACTTC	CASRVAGGDTYEQYF
TRBV5-1	TRBD1	NA	TRBJ2-1	TGCGCCAGCAGCTTAGACAGGGTTTACAATGAGCAGTTCTTC	CASSLDRVYNEQFF
TRBV28	NA	NA	TRBJ2-4	TGTGCCAGCAGTCCAACAGGACTACTAGCCAAAAACATTCAGTACTTC	CASSPTGLLAKNIQYF
TRBV5-1	NA	NA	TRBJ1-2	TGCGCCAGCCGGGCGGAACCACTAAACTATGGCTACACCTTC	CASRAEPLNYGYTF
TRBV28	NA	NA	TRBJ2-7	TGTGCCAGCAGTTTACAGTCACCCTCCTACGAGCAGTACTTC	CASSLQSPSYEQYF
TRBV6-5	NA	NA	TRBJ2-7	TGTGCCAGCAGTCAGGGGCCCTACGAGCAGTACTTC	CASSQGPYEQYF
TRBV19	NA	few	TRBJ2-7	TGTGCCAGTAGTATAGCAGGGTCCGAGCAGTACTTC	CASSIAGSEQYF
TRBV7-8	NA	NA	TRBJ2-7	TGTGCCAGCAGCTTAGGGGGCGAGAGCCCTAGAGAGCAGTACTTC	CASSLGGESPREQYF
TRBV30	TRBD1	NA	TRBJ1-5	TGTGCCTGGAGTGCCAGACAGGGGGGTCAGCCCCAGCATTTT	CAWSARQGGQPQHF
TRBV11-2	NA	NA	TRBJ2-1	TGTGCCAGCAGCGGAACCATCGGGAGATCCTACAATGAGCAGTTCTTC	CASSGTIGRSYNEQFF
TRBV19	NA	NA	TRBJ2-1	TGTGCCAGTAGTACCGTACGGGACCGCCAGTTCTTC	CASSTVRDRQFF
TRBV6-5	TRBD2	NA	TRBJ2-1	TGTGCCAGCAGTGCTCTAGCGGATACTTACAATGAGCAGTTCTTC	CASSALADTYNEQFF
TRBV6-1	TRBD1	few	TRBJ2-4	TGTGCCAGCAGTGGTCGACAGGGCCAGACTAAAAACATTCAGTACTTC	CASSGRQGQTKNIQYF
TRBV5-1	NA	NA	TRBJ1-2	TGCGCCAGCAGTGCAGGGTCCTATGGCTACACCTTC	CASSAGSYGYTF
TRBV30	NA	once	TRBJ2-1	TGTGCCTGGAGGCCGACTAACAATGAGCAGTTCTTC	CAWRPTNNEQFF